A single sample is the source of the 7 T cell receptor beta chains below, sequenced in a study of T cells in Graves' hyperthyroidism and ophthalmopathy (dated by TCRdb to between 2018 and 2021). Library preparation was by multiplex PCR. The reads were generated on an Illumina HiSeq 2000. TCR beta CDR3 regions were amplified from RNA transcripts. The first round of RT-PCR for the TCR CDR3 was performed with the HTBI primer set and the Qiagen OneStep RT-PCR kit. The public reads were reprocessed in TCRdb via fastp at Q25 and MiXCR, keeping in-frame beta chains. Entries that share a CDR3 protein sequence are merged under the most common genes and DNA. For this sample there are around 610,000 distinct CDR3 sequences; approximately 14% appear just once. The ten largest clonotypes hold 3.5% to 4.5% of the sample. Material for sequencing was blood. Receptor source: a middle-aged woman with Graves' ophthalmopathy.

The sample holds a few counts of this clonotype. This chain joins TRBV6-5 and TRBJ1-1; D is undetermined. Germline V lookup: CDR1 MNHEY, CDR2 SVGAGI. The CDR3 contains 16 residues. Between the trimmed V and J ends, which lost 4 bases and 3 bases, there was a span of 18 bases. The CDR3 bases are TGTGCCAGCAGTTCTGCGGCCCTTCCGTTCGACACTGAAGCTTTCTTT. Translating it yields CASSSAALPFDTEAFF.

This clonotype was observed at least ten times. The chain employs TRBV19 and TRBJ1-1; 10 positions agree with TRBD1. V lost 4 bases to trimming and J lost 12 bases; unmatched junction nucleotides: 11. The CDR3 runs 14 residues. CDR1 LNHDA and CDR2 SQIVND come from the germline V gene (reference sequence). DNA of the CDR3: TGTGCCAGTAGTAACGACAGGGGGCCCGGAGATCCTTTCTTT. Protein sequence: CASSNDRGPGDPFF.

This clonotype showed up many times. The chain employs TRBV19 and TRBJ1-1; TRBD1 aligns across 7 bases. Germline lookup yields CDR1 LNHDA and CDR2 SQIVND (reference sequence). The CDR3 is made up of 15 amino acids. The V and J ends lost 4 bases and 2 bases, in that order; junction bases with no gene match: 7. The chain's CDR3 is CASSNHRGSNTEAFF. The CDR3 DNA is TGTGCCAGTAGTAACCACAGGGGATCTAACACTGAAGCTTTCTTT.

This chain uses TRBV20-1 with TRBJ1-2; D unresolved. CDR1 is DFQATT, CDR2 SNEGSKA, per germline (reference sequence). The CDR3 sequence is 14 residues long. Trimming removed 0 bases at V and 7 bases at J, with 15 bases between. The CDR3, as DNA: TGCAGTGCTAGAGATAGCTCCCGCTCCGGTGGCTACACCTTC. Its translation: CSARDSSRSGGYTF.

This clonotype was recorded many times. CDR3 in amino acids: CAWSQHSGQGNQPQHF. The CDR3 nucleotides are TGTGCCTGGAGCCAACACTCGGGACAGGGCAATCAGCCCCAGCATTTT. The rearrangement uses TRBV30 and TRBJ1-5; TRBD1 aligns across 8 bases. The CDR3 runs 16 residues. Germline V gene data show CDR1 as GTSNPN and CDR2 as SVGIG (reference sequence). The ends lost 3 bases at V and 2 bases at J; junction bases unmatched: 9.

This clonotype was found a few times. This sequence may be a read error, since a much larger clone differs from it by one base. This rearrangement joins TRBV2 to TRBJ2-7, with a weak D call TRBD2 (6 bases). This CDR3 is built from 15 residues. Germline CDR1 is SNHLY and CDR2 is FYNNEI. CDR3 DNA sequence: TGTGCCAGCAGTGAATCCTGGGACTCTTACTACGAGCAGCACTTC. Protein sequence: CASSESWDSYYEQHF.

The table lists this clonotype with many counts. This rearrangement joins TRBV6-5 to TRBJ2-2, with D tentatively TRBD2 (5 bases). This CDR3 region has 15 residues. The ends were cut back, 2 bases at V and 2 bases at J, with 9 bases in the middle. Per the germline V gene, CDR1 is MNHEY and CDR2 is SVGAGI. CDR3 amino acids: CASSYRGYNTGELFF. The CDR3 DNA follows: TGTGCCAGCAGTTACCGAGGGTACAACACCGGGGAGCTGTTTTTT.